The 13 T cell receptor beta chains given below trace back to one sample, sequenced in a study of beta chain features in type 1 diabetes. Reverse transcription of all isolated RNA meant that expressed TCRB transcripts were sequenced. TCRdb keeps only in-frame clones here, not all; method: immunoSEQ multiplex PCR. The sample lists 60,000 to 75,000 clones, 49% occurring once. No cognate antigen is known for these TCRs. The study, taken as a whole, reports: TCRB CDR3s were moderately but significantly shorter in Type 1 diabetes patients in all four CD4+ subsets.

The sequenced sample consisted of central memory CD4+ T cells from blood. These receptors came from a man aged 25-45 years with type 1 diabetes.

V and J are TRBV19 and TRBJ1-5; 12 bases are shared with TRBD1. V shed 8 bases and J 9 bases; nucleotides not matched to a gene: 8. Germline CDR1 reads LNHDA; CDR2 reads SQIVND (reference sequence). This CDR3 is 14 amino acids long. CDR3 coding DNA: TGTGCCAGTTGGGACAGGGGGCCTTTTGGGCCCCAGCATTTT. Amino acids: CASWDRGPFGPQHF.

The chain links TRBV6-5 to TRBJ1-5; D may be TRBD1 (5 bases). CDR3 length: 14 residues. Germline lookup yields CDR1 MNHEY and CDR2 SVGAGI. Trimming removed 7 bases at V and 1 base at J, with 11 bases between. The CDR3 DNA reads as TGTGCCAGCAAGTCAGGGATGAGCAATCAGCCCCAGCATTTT. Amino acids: CASKSGMSNQPQHF.

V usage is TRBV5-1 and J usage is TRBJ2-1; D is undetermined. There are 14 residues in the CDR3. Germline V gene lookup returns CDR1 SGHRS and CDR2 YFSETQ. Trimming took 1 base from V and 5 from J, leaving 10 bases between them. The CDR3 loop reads CASSLPTVDNEQFF. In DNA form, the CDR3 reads TGCGCCAGCAGCTTGCCCACTGTCGACAATGAGCAGTTCTTC.

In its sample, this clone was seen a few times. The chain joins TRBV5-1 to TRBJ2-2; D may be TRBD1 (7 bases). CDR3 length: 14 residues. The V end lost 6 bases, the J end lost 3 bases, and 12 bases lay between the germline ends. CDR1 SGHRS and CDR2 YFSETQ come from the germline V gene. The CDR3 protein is CASKSRGDTGELFF. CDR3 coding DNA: TGCGCCAGCAAGAGCAGGGGGGACACCGGGGAGCTGTTTTTT. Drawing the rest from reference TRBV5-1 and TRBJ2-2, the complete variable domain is KAGVTQTPRYLIKTRGQQVTLSCSPISGHRSVSWYQQTPGQGLQFLFEYFSETQRNKGNFPGRFSGRQFSNSRSEMNVSTLELGDSALYLCASKSRGDTGELFFGEGSRLTVL.

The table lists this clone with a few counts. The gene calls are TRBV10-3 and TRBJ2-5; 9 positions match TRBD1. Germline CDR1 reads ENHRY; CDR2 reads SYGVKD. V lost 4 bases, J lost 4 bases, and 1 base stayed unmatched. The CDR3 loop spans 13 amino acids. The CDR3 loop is CAISGQGGETQYF. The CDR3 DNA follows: TGTGCCATCAGTGGACAGGGGGGAGAGACCCAGTACTTC.

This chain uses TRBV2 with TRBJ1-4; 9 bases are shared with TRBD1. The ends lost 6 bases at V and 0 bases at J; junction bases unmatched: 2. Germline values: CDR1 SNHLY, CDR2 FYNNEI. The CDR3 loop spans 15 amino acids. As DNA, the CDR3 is TGTGCCAGCAGGCGGGACAGGGCAACTAATGAAAAACTGTTTTTT. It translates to CASRRDRATNEKLFF.

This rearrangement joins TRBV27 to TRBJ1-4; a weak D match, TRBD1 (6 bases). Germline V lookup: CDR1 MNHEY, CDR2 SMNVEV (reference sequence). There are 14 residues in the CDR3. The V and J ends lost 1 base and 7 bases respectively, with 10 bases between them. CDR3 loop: CASSLYPGVEKLFF. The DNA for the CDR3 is TGTGCCAGCAGTTTATACCCAGGGGTTGAAAAACTGTTTTTT.

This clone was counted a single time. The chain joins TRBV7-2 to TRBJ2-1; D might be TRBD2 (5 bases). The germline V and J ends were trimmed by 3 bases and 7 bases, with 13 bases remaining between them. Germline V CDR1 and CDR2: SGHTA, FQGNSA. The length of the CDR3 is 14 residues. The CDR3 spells CASSFRLEGNEQFF. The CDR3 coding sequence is TGTGCCAGCAGCTTCCGACTCGAGGGTAATGAGCAGTTCTTC.

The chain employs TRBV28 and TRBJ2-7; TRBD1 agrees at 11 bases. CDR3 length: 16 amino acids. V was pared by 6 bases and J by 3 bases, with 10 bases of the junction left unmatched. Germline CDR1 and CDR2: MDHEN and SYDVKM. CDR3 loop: CASSPPTGTGGYEQYF. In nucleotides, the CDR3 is TGTGCCAGCAGCCCCCCGACCGGGACAGGGGGCTACGAGCAGTACTTC.

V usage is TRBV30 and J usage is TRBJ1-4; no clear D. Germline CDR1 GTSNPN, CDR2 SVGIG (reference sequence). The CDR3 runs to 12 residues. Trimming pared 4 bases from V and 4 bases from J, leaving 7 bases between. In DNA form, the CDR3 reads TGTGCCTGGAATAGAGATAATGAAAAACTGTTTTTT. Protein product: CAWNRDNEKLFF.

CDR3 loop: CSVPLNYGYTF. The CDR3, as DNA: TGCAGCGTTCCCTTGAACTATGGCTACACCTTC. This sequence joins TRBV29-1 and TRBJ1-2; D is unresolved. The CDR3 has 11 amino acids. The germline V gene has CDR1 SQVTM and CDR2 ANQGSEA. Trimming removed 5 bases from V and 2 bases from J, with 6 bases in between. Filled out from reference TRBV29-1 and TRBJ1-2, the complete variable domain reads SAVISQKPSRDICQRGTSLTIQCQVDSQVTMMFWYRQQPGQSLTLIATANQGSEATYESGFVIDKFPISRPNLTFSTLTVSNMSPEDSSIYLCSVPLNYGYTFGSGTRLTVV.

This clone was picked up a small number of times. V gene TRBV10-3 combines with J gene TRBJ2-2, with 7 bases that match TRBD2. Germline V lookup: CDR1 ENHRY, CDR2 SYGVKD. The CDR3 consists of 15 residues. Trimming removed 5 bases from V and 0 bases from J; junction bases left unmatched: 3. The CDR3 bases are TGTGCCATCAGTTGGGGGGGACCGAACACCGGGGAGCTGTTTTTT. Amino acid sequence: CAISWGGPNTGELFF.

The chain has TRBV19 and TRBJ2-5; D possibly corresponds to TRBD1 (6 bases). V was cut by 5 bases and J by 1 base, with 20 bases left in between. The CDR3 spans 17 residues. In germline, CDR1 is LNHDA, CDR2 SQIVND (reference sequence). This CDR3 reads CASSAETGRGLQETQYF. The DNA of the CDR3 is TGTGCCAGTAGTGCCGAAACAGGGAGAGGTCTCCAAGAGACCCAGTACTTC.